These 23 T cell receptor beta chains came from one sample sequenced in a study of liver allograft versus peripheral blood T cells. Background on the study: Transplanted livers held T cell receptor repertoires, and these were compared with repertoires in recipients' peripheral blood.

TCRdb processed the reads anew with MiXCR; each CDR3 protein has one entry. This sample has around 17,000 distinct CDR3 sequences, with approximately 20% found just once. The source of these receptors is a human patient who had a liver transplant. Some T cells may trace back to the graft donor.

Concerning this clonotype itself: A read error may explain this, as a much larger clone is one base away. Here the CDR3 omits its conserved ending phenylalanine or tryptophan, so a read error is the likely source. J is TRBJ2-1 and V is TRBV7-2; TRBD1 matches at 11 bases. From germline, CDR1 is SGHTA and CDR2 FQGNSA. The CDR3 is made up of 15 amino acids. J was trimmed by 8 bases and V by 4 bases; bases with no gene match: 7. In DNA, the CDR3 is TGTGCCAGCAGCTCTTTGGGACAGGGGGTCGATGAGCAGTTCATC. Residues: CASSSLGQGVDEQFI.

This clonotype was detected many times. Relative to the germline gene, one junction end is altered; a read error may explain this. V usage is TRBV10-3 and J usage is TRBJ2-1; 13 nucleotides align to TRBD2. The CDR3 runs 13 residues. In germline, CDR1 is ENHRY, CDR2 SYGVKD. CDR3: CAISESLTSGRLF. In DNA, the CDR3 is TGTGCCATCAGTGAGTCCCTGACTAGCGGGAGGCTCTTC.

This clonotype was recorded only once. The chain combines TRBV7-2 with TRBJ1-2, with 11 bases aligning to TRBD1. From germline, CDR1 is SGHTA and CDR2 FQGNSA. CDR3 size: 14 residues. The V segment lost 5 bases and the J segment 6 bases; nucleotides outside the gene matches: 5. The CDR3 region is CASSLGQGANGYTF. CDR3 nucleotides: TGTGCCAGCAGCCTCGGACAGGGGGCGAATGGCTACACCTTC.

This clonotype was counted a few times. As DNA, the CDR3 is TGCGCCAGCAGCCGAGCCGTGATTCTCCAGCCCCAGCATTTT. Protein sequence: CASSRAVILQPQHF. The chain employs TRBV10-2 and TRBJ1-5; D is uncertain. The germline V gene has CDR1 WSHSY and CDR2 SAAADI. V dropped 6 bases and J dropped 7 bases, with 16 bases sitting between them. The CDR3 contains 14 residues.

The chain recombines TRBV20-1 with TRBJ2-7; D gene unclear. CDR1 and CDR2 from the germline V gene are DFQATT and SNEGSKA (reference sequence). With 5 bases removed from V and 0 bases from J, the gap between germline ends came to 8 bases. CDR3 size: 12 residues. DNA of the CDR3: TGCAGTGCTTGGACGGACTCCTACGAGCAGTACTTC. It encodes CSAWTDSYEQYF.

The rearrangement uses TRBV19 and TRBJ2-3; 10 bases align to TRBD2. CDR1 and CDR2 from the germline V gene are LNHDA and SQIVND (reference sequence). Losses at the gene ends were 7 bases for V and 1 base for J; bases not matched to a gene: 5. CDR3 length: 15 amino acids. CDR3 nucleotide sequence: TGTGCCAGTACCTCCGGGACTAGCGGCACAGATACGCAGTATTTT. Amino acids: CASTSGTSGTDTQYF.

This clonotype is categorized as medium-sized. J is TRBJ1-1 and V is TRBV19; D call uncertain. This CDR3 region has 13 residues. Deletions cut 3 bases from V and 1 base from J, with 6 bases between. Germline-derived CDR1 and CDR2 are LNHDA and SQIVND (reference sequence). The CDR3 is CASSIIANTEAFF. DNA for the CDR3: TGTGCCAGTAGTATCATCGCGAACACTGAAGCTTTCTTT.

The chain couples TRBV19 to TRBJ1-2; weak D call: TRBD1 (6 bases). V was trimmed by 5 bases and J by 5 bases, leaving 15 bases between them. The CDR3 extends over 14 amino acids. Germline V gene data show CDR1 as LNHDA and CDR2 as SQIVND (reference sequence). The CDR3 loop is CASSRQDVGYGYTF. The DNA for the CDR3 is TGTGCCAGTAGTCGACAGGACGTCGGGTATGGCTACACCTTC.

The chain is built from TRBV11-2 and TRBJ1-2; D is perhaps TRBD1 (5 bases). Deletions cut 5 bases from V and 4 bases from J, with 23 bases between. This CDR3 spans 17 amino acids. From germline, CDR1 is SGHAT and CDR2 FQNNGV. CDR3 residues: CASSLPGLHGILYGYTF. The CDR3 DNA sequence: TGTGCCAGCAGCCTGCCGGGACTCCACGGCATACTCTATGGCTACACCTTC. Complete variable domain (other parts from reference TRBV11-2 and TRBJ1-2): EAGVAQSPRYKIIEKRQSVAFWCNPISGHATLYWYQQILGQGPKLLIQFQNNGVVDDSQLPKDRFSAERLKGVDSTLKIQPAKLEDSAVYLCASSLPGLHGILYGYTFGSGTRLTVV.

This clonotype counts as medium-sized. The chain links TRBV18 to TRBJ1-1; 8 bases match TRBD1. The CDR3 extends over 14 amino acids. Looked up from germline, CDR1 is KGHSH and CDR2 is LQKENI. The ends lost 3 bases at V and 3 bases at J; junction bases unmatched: 3. The CDR3 region has the DNA TGTGCCAGCTCACCCACAGGGGGAGACACTGAAGCTTTCTTT. Translated, it gives CASSPTGGDTEAFF.

There are many counts of this clonotype. The chain employs TRBV7-2 and TRBJ1-2; TRBD1 might be the D (5 bases). The CDR3 is 15 amino acids. Trimming stripped 4 bases from V and 8 bases from J, with 20 bases between. Germline V gives CDR1 SGHTA, CDR2 FQGNSA. CDR3 coding DNA: TGTGCCAGCAGCTCTCGGACATTCCTCGGAGGAGGCTACACCTTC. It yields the protein CASSSRTFLGGGYTF.

The V call is TRBV20-1, the J call TRBJ2-7; tentative D call: TRBD2 (7 bases). The CDR3 sequence is 14 residues long. With 5 bases removed from V and 4 bases from J, the gap between germline ends came to 18 bases. Germline V gene data show CDR1 as DFQATT and CDR2 as SNEGSKA (reference sequence). The CDR3 loop is CSAALAGAIYEQYF. The DNA for the CDR3 is TGCAGTGCTGCCCTGGCGGGGGCGATTTACGAGCAGTACTTC.

This clonotype is categorized as medium-sized (0.01 to 0.1%). The chain employs TRBV27 and TRBJ1-1; the match to TRBD1 covers 9 bases. V shed 5 bases, J shed 5 bases, and the junction held 12 bases outside the gene matches. CDR1 is MNHEY, CDR2 SMNVEV, per germline (reference sequence). The CDR3 runs to 16 residues. The CDR3 spells CASSPYSGQGKTEAFF. The CDR3 region has the DNA TGTGCCAGCAGTCCATACTCCGGACAGGGGAAGACTGAAGCTTTCTTT.

The chain employs TRBV28 and TRBJ1-2; 8 nucleotides match TRBD1. Germline assignment: CDR1 MDHEN and CDR2 SYDVKM. This CDR3 has 14 amino acids. V lost 5 bases to trimming and J lost 5 bases; unmatched junction nucleotides: 7. The CDR3 nucleotides read TGTGCCAGCAGTCGCCAACAGGGGGAGTATGGCTACACCTTC. It codes for CASSRQQGEYGYTF.

V and J are TRBV28 and TRBJ2-7, with 10 bases lining up with TRBD1. There are 15 residues in the CDR3. Germline V gene lookup returns CDR1 MDHEN and CDR2 SYDVKM. J lost 2 bases, V lost 6 bases, and 7 bases had no gene match. CDR3 DNA: TGTGCCAGCAGATCCGGACAGGGGGTTCCCTACGAGCAGTACTTC. Its translation: CASRSGQGVPYEQYF.

This clonotype is termed medium-sized. V is TRBV29-1 and J is TRBJ2-3; D uncertain. The CDR3 is 11 residues long. Deletions cut 4 bases from V and 2 bases from J, with 4 bases between. Per germline, CDR1 SQVTM and CDR2 ANQGSEA. In nucleotides, the CDR3 is TGCAGCGTTGTGCCCACAGATACGCAGTATTTT. Protein: CSVVPTDTQYF.

This clonotype came up a few times. The chain employs TRBV15 and TRBJ1-2, with D possibly matching TRBD1 (6 bases). Germline V gene lookup returns CDR1 LNHNV and CDR2 YYDKDF (reference sequence). V lost 1 base and J lost 8, with 23 bases in between. This CDR3 spans 17 amino acids. CDR3 bases: TGTGCCACCAGCAGAGGGACAGCAACCCCTCGGTATCTCGGCTACACCTTC. This codes for CATSRGTATPRYLGYTF.

As for this clonotype: Only one base separates this from a far larger clonotype, so it likely reflects a read error. The chain combines TRBV27 with TRBJ2-1; TRBD1 matches at 10 bases. CDR1 is MNHEY, CDR2 SMNVEV, per germline (reference sequence). CDR3 length equals 15 residues. The CDR3 is CASSRQGASIHGFTF. CDR3 nucleotide sequence: TGTGCCAGCAGCCGACAGGGGGCATCGATTCATGGCTTCACCTTC.

This clonotype was recorded a few times. For the CDR3, the DNA is TGTGCCTGGAGTGATGTGCGGCAGCCCCAGCATTTT. This encodes CAWSDVRQPQHF. This chain joins TRBV30 and TRBJ1-5; D is uncertain. CDR3 length: 12 amino acids. Trimming stripped 1 base from V and 7 bases from J, with 8 bases between. The germline V gene encodes CDR1 GTSNPN and CDR2 SVGIG (reference sequence).

In regard to this clonotype: One end of the junction is discordant with germline, which a read error may explain. The chain links TRBV6-5 to TRBJ2-1; a weak D match, TRBD2 (6 bases). Germline CDR1 is MNHEY and CDR2 is SVGAGI. The CDR3 sequence is 20 residues long. The CDR3: CVSSYGGVYSVGRADNKQFF. CDR3 DNA: TGTGTCAGCAGTTACGGCGGGGTTTACTCGGTCGGACGGGCCGACAATAAGCAGTTCTTC.

The chain uses TRBV11-2 and TRBJ1-1, with 12 nucleotides matching TRBD1. Germline loops: CDR1 SGHAT, CDR2 FQNNGV. Trimming removed 5 bases from V and 0 bases from J; junction bases left unmatched: 7. The CDR3 covers 17 residues. The CDR3 sequence is CASSPGTGGFMNTEAFF. In nucleotides, the CDR3 is TGTGCCAGCAGCCCCGGGACAGGGGGCTTCATGAACACTGAAGCTTTCTTT. The variable domain in full, completed from reference TRBV11-2 and TRBJ1-1, reads EAGVAQSPRYKIIEKRQSVAFWCNPISGHATLYWYQQILGQGPKLLIQFQNNGVVDDSQLPKDRFSAERLKGVDSTLKIQPAKLEDSAVYLCASSPGTGGFMNTEAFFGQGTRLTVV.

This clonotype is labeled medium-sized (0.01 to 0.1%). The rearrangement joins TRBV29-1 to TRBJ2-1, with 10 bases identical to TRBD2. CDR3 size: 19 residues. Losses at the gene ends were 2 bases for V and 8 bases for J; bases not matched to a gene: 21. Germline-derived CDR1 and CDR2 are SQVTM and ANQGSEA. CDR3 DNA sequence: TGCAGCGTTGAAAATCGAGCTAGCGGGAGTCCGGGGTTCTGGGATGAGCAGTTCTTC. Translation gives CSVENRASGSPGFWDEQFF.

The rearrangement uses TRBV27 and TRBJ2-1; TRBD2 matches 7 bases. Germline V CDR1 and CDR2: MNHEY, SMNVEV (reference sequence). This CDR3 comprises 16 residues. The V and J ends lost 4 bases and 0 bases, in that order; junction bases with no gene match: 6. The CDR3 DNA follows: TGTGCCAGCAGTTCCGGGGGACTAAGCTCCTACAATGAGCAGTTCTTC. This codes for CASSSGGLSSYNEQFF.